The 3 T cell receptor beta chains reported below all come from one sample, sequenced in a study of T cells in Graves' hyperthyroidism and ophthalmopathy (dated by TCRdb to the late 2010s). Library creation used multiplex PCR. The instrument given in TCRdb is Illumina HiSeq 2000. TCR beta CDR3 regions were amplified from RNA transcripts. A first-round RT-PCR of the TCR CDR3 used the HTBI primer set with the Qiagen OneStep RT-PCR kit. TCRdb redid the processing of the public reads, applying fastp at Q25 and MiXCR, and retained in-frame beta chains. All rows with the same CDR3 protein become a single entry with the most common DNA and genes. Present in this sample are fewer than 450,000 distinct CDR3 sequences, less than 20% of which were seen just once. The ten largest clones add up to around two fifths of the sample. Sequenced: blood. These receptor sequences come from a man aged 18 to 35 with Graves' ophthalmopathy.

This clonotype came up many times. The V gene is TRBV7-6, the J gene TRBJ2-7, with 9 positions matching TRBD1. CDR3 size: 15 residues. V dropped 4 bases and J dropped 5; count of bases not matched to a gene: 9. CDR1 and CDR2 (germline): SGHVS, FNYEAQ. The CDR3 loop reads CASSSEVGQGNEQYF. In DNA form, the CDR3 reads TGTGCCAGCAGCTCAGAGGTGGGACAGGGTAACGAGCAGTACTTC.

This chain connects TRBV20-1 to TRBJ2-7; the match to TRBD1 covers 9 bases. The CDR3 has 14 amino acids. V gave up 5 bases and J gave up 2 bases; unmatched junction bases: 7. Germline lookup yields CDR1 DFQATT and CDR2 SNEGSKA (reference sequence). The CDR3 protein is CSALPGQGPYEQYF. The CDR3 DNA is TGCAGTGCTCTTCCGGGACAGGGACCCTACGAGCAGTACTTC.

This clonotype was seen ten or more times. V is TRBV20-1 and J is TRBJ1-5; D remains unclear. CDR1 is DFQATT and CDR2 is SNEGSKA in the germline V gene (reference sequence). The CDR3 covers 12 residues. V lost 5 bases and J lost 0, with 5 bases in between. CDR3 amino acids: CSAQDSNQPQHF. CDR3 DNA sequence: TGCAGTGCTCAGGATAGCAATCAGCCCCAGCATTTT.